This TCR beta chain was documented in a study of circulating tumor DNA in untreated peripheral T-cell lymphoma (dated by TCRdb to about 2021). Study-wide conclusions, independent of this receptor: Tumor-specific clonotypes were found in over 75% of patients, coming from around 90% of baseline tissues and approximately 61% of baseline serum samples.

The sample holds a few counts of this clone. The specificity of this receptor is unknown. No much larger clonotype is one base removed from it; base qualities were not supplied. CDR1 LNHDA and CDR2 SQIVND were looked up in the germline V gene (reference sequence). The CDR3 contains 12 residues, cysteine and phenylalanine counted. Just the 36-base CDR3 DNA is kept, in frame starting at base 1. V loses 9 bases of germline sequence and J loses 4 bases, and the interval between the two ends is 12 bases. Receptor amplification or capture employed the immunoSEQ multiplex PCR assay. TCRdb re-hosts the immuneACCESS table, in-frame sequences only. Its copies lack some clones; in the studies checked, an unresolved V gene accounts for under half of them, and the cause for the rest is not known. The sample contains around 6,600 clones, about 64% of them found a single time. Clones ranked in the top ten supply 55% of the sample.

To find tumor-specific TCR clonotypes, researchers sequenced baseline tumor tissue that had been collected prior to treatment. Next-generation sequencing of T-cell receptor sequences was used to monitor peripheral T-cell lymphoma patients receiving frontline treatment on a trial. The TCR was taken from a human donor with peripheral T-cell lymphoma. The sample consisted of tumor tissue. In this chain, TRBV19 is recombined with TRBJ1-1; matching of 6 bases hints at TRBD1 as the D gene. CDR3 reads: CASYRVFTEAFF. The DNA is TGTGCCAGCTACAGGGTTTTCACTGAAGCTTTCTTT.